This TCR beta chain was profiled in a study of shared clonotypes between healthy human individuals. The CDR3 loop spans 14 amino acids. Trimming took 3 bases from V and 0 from J, leaving 11 bases between them. CDR1 is SQVTM and CDR2 is ANQGSEA in the germline V gene. Selected positively for CCR7 and CD45RO-negative, naive CD8 cells excluded terminally differentiated effector memory CD45RA+ cells. Comment on this clone: Antigen unknown.

Method: immunoSEQ multiplex PCR; TCRdb's copy keeps in-frame clones and lacks some. The sample records approximately 2,200,000 clones, approximately 94% being singletons. Whole-study findings and limits: Shared across four donors were roughly 4.8% of the naive CD4 clonotypes.

This receptor was taken from a man younger than 35 in good health. Some clones in this sample may be carry-over from other donors' samples. The sequencing sample was made of naive CD8+ T cells from PBMCs. The V and J genes are TRBV29-1 and TRBJ2-5, with no clear D. CDR3 amino acids: CSVDAGEDQETQYF. Written as DNA, the CDR3 is TGCAGCGTTGACGCCGGAGAAGACCAAGAGACCCAGTACTTC. The variable domain in full, with the rest retrieved from reference TRBV29-1 and TRBJ2-5, is SAVISQKPSRDICQRGTSLTIQCQVDSQVTMMFWYRQQPGQSLTLIATANQGSEATYESGFVIDKFPISRPNLTFSTLTVSNMSPEDSSIYLCSVDAGEDQETQYFGPGTRLLVL.